Listed here is a single TCR beta chain. What it binds is not known. Some clones are missing from TCRdb's copy, which holds only in-frame ones; the method was immunoSEQ multiplex PCR. The table has around 400,000 clones, 80% to 95% seen once. Regarding treatment: over 15 received Ad26.COV2.S at low or high dose, single or two shots; a few received placebo; per-sample allocation not given. Following the first vaccine or placebo injection, samples were taken on day 63. Donation was by an adult aged 18-55 years who was in Boston. Immunization relied on an Ad26 vector, which expressed Wuhan-strain SARS-CoV-2 spike. This sample was included in a study of Ad26.COV2.S vaccination and SARS-CoV-2 variants. Study at large: Donor was in the COV1001 Ad26.COV2.S trial arm. Study-wide results and limits: Similar non-spike TCR breadth was seen in vaccine and placebo recipients.

CDR3 size: 15 residues. J lost 8 bases, V lost 1 base, and 5 bases had no gene match. From germline, CDR1 is SEHNR and CDR2 FQNEAQ (reference sequence). This clonotype was sampled from a person aged 18-60 years who received the Ad26.COV2.S COVID-19 vaccine or a placebo. The sequencing here drew on peripheral blood, taken in a trial of Ad26.COV2.S vaccine versus placebo. The genes are TRBV7-9 and TRBJ2-1, with TRBD2 matching 10 bases. The CDR3 is CASSLGGLAGDEQFF. CDR3 in DNA: TGTGCCAGCAGCTTAGGCGGTCTAGCGGGAGATGAGCAGTTCTTC.